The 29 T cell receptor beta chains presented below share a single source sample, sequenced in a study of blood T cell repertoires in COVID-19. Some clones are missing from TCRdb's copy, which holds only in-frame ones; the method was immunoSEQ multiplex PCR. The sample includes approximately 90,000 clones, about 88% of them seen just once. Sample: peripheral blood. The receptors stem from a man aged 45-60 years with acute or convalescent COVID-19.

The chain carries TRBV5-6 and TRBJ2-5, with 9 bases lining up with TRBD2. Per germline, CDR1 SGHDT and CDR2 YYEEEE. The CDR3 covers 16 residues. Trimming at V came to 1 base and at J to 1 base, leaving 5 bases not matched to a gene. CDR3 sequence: CASSLSQAGGQETQYF. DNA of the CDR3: TGTGCCAGCAGCTTGAGTCAAGCGGGGGGCCAAGAGACCCAGTACTTC.

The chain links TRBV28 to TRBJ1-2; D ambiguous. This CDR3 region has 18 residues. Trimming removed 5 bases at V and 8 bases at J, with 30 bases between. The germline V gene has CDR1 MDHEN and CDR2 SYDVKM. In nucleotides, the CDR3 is TGTGCCAGCAGTCTCCGTTTGTCCTCCGAGCGTACGGAACGGGGCTACACCTTC. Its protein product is CASSLRLSSERTERGYTF.

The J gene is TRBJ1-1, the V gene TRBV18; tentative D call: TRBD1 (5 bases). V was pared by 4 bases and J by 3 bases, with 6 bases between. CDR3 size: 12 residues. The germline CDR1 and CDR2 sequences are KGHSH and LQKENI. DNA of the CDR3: TGTGCCAGCTCACTAGGGGACACTGAAGCTTTCTTT. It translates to CASSLGDTEAFF.

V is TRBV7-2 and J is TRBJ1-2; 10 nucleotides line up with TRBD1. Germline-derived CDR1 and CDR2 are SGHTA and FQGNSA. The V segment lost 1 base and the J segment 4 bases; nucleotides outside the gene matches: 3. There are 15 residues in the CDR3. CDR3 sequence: CASSLGQGATYGYTF. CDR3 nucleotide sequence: TGTGCCAGCAGCTTAGGACAGGGGGCGACCTATGGCTACACCTTC.

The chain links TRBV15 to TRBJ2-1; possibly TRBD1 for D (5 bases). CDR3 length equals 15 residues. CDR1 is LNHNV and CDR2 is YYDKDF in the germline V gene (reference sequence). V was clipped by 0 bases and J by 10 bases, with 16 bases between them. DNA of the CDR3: TGTGCCACCAGCAGAGACAGGGTTGCTTTGGAGGAGCAGTTCTTC. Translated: CATSRDRVALEEQFF.

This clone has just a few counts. CDR3: CASSWTVNTEAFF. The CDR3 DNA sequence: TGTGCCAGCAGTTGGACAGTTAACACTGAAGCTTTCTTT. The J gene is TRBJ1-1, the V gene TRBV28; D is possibly TRBD1 (6 bases). Germline CDR1 reads MDHEN; CDR2 reads SYDVKM. Trimming shortened V by 4 bases and J by 2 bases, and 8 bases separated the two germline ends. The CDR3 contains 13 residues.

As DNA, the CDR3 is TGTGCCAGCAGTGCCAACAGGGTGAGGTCCTACAATGAGCAGTTCTTC. It yields the protein CASSANRVRSYNEQFF. This chain connects TRBV6-1 to TRBJ2-1; the D gene is possibly TRBD1 (6 bases). V was clipped by 4 bases and J by 1 base, with 14 bases between them. The CDR3 has 16 amino acids. Germline CDR1 and CDR2: MNHNS and SASEGT.

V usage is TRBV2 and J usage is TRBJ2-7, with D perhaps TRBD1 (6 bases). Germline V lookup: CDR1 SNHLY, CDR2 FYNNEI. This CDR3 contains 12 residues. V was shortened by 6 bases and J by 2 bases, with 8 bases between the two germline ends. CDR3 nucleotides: TGTGCCAGCAGACACAGGGCCTACGAGCAGTACTTC. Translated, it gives CASRHRAYEQYF.

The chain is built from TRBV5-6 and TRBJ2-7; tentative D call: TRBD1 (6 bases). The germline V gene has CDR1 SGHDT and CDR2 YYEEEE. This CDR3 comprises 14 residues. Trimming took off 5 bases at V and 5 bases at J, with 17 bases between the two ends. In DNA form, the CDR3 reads TGTGCCAGCAGACTCACAGGGAAATTCGACGAGCAGTACTTC. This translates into CASRLTGKFDEQYF.

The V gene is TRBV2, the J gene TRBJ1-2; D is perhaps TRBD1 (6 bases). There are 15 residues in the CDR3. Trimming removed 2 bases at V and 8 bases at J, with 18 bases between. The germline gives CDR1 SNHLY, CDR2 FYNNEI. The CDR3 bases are TGTGCCAGCAGTGAAACCTACAGGGCCATGGGCGGCTACACCTTC. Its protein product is CASSETYRAMGGYTF.

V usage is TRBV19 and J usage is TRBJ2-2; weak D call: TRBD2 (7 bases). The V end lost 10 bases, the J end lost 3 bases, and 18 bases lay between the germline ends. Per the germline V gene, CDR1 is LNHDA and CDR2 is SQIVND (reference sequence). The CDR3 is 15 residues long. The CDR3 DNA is TGTGCCACTTCCGGGGGGACAAGATACACCGGGGAGCTGTTTTTT. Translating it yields CATSGGTRYTGELFF.

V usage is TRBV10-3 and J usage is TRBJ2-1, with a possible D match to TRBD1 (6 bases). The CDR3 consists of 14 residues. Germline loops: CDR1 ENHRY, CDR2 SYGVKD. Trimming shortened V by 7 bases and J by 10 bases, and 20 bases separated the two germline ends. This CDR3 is CAINTGTSQSEQFF. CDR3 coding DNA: TGTGCCATCAATACCGGGACAAGCCAATCCGAGCAGTTCTTC.

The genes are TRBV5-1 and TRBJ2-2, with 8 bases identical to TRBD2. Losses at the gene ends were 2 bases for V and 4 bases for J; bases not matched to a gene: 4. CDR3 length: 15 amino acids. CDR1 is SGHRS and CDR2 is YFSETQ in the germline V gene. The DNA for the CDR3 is TGCGCCAGCAGCTTAACGGGGGGGCCCACCGGGGAGCTGTTTTTT. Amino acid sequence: CASSLTGGPTGELFF.

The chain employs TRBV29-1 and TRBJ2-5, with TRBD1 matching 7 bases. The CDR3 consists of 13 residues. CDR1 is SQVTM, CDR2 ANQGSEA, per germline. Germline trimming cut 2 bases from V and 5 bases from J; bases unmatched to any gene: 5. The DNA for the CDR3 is TGCAGCGTTGAAAGACAGGGCCGGGAGACCCAGTACTTC. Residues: CSVERQGRETQYF. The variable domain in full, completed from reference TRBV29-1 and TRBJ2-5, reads SAVISQKPSRDICQRGTSLTIQCQVDSQVTMMFWYRQQPGQSLTLIATANQGSEATYESGFVIDKFPISRPNLTFSTLTVSNMSPEDSSIYLCSVERQGRETQYFGPGTRLLVL.

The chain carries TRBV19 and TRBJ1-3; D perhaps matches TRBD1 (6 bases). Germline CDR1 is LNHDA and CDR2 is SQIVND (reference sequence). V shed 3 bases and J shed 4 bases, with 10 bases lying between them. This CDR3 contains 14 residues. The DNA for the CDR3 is TGTGCCAGTAGTATCCTGACAGGAGGAAACACCATATATTTT. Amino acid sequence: CASSILTGGNTIYF.

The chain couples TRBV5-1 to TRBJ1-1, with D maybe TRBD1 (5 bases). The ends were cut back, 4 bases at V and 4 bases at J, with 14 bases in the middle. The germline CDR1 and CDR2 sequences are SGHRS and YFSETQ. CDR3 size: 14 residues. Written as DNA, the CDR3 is TGCGCCAGCAGCAGGACACCCGACGGCACTGAAGCTTTCTTT. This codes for CASSRTPDGTEAFF.

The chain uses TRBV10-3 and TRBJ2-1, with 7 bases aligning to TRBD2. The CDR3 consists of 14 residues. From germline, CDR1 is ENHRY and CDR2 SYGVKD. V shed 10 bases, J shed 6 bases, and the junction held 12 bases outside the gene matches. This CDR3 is CARTGAGRINEQFF. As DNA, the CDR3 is TGTGCCAGGACTGGAGCGGGGCGAATCAATGAGCAGTTCTTC.

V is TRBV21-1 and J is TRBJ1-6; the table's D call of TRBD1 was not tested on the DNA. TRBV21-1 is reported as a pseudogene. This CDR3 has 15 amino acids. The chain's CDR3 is CASNPSGQGDSPLHF. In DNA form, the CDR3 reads TGTGCCAGCAACCCGTCGGGACAGGGGGACTCACCCCTCCACTTT.

In DNA, the CDR3 is TGTGCCAGCAGCTTAAGGGCTAGCGGGGGGTACAATGAGCAGTTCTTC. Its translation: CASSLRASGGYNEQFF. The genes are TRBV7-3 and TRBJ2-1, with 11 bases matching TRBD2. V shed 1 base, J shed 4 bases, and the junction held 3 bases outside the gene matches. The CDR3 has 16 residues. Germline CDR1 is SGHTA and CDR2 is FQGTGA.

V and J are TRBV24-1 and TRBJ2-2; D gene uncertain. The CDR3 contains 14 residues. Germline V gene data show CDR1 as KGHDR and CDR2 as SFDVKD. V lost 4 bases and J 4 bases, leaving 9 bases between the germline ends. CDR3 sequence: CATSDPGTTGELFF. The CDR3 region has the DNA TGTGCCACCAGTGACCCCGGTACCACCGGGGAGCTGTTTTTT.

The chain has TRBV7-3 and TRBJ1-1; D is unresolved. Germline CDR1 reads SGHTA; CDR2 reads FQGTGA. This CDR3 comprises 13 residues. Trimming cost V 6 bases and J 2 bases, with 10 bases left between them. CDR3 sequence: CASSRRENTEAFF. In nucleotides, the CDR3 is TGTGCCAGCAGTAGGCGGGAAAACACTGAAGCTTTCTTT.

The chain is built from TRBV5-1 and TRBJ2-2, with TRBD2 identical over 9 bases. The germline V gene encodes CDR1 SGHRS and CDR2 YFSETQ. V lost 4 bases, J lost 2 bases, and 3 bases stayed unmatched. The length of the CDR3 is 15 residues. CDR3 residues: CASSNSGRNTGELFF. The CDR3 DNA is TGCGCCAGCAGCAATAGCGGGAGAAACACCGGGGAGCTGTTTTTT.

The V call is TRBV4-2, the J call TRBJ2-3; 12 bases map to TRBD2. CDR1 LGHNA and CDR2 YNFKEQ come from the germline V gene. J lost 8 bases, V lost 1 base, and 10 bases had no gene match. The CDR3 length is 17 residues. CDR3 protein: CASSQVALAGGPGTQYF. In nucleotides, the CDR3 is TGTGCCAGCAGCCAAGTTGCCCTAGCGGGGGGGCCGGGTACGCAGTATTTT.

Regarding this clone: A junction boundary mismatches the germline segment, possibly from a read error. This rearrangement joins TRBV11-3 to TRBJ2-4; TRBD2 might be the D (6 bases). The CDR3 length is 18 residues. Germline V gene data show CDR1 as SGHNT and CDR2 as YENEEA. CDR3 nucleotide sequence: TGCCTGACGCGCCAACGGGGAGACGGCGGGGTAGCCAAAAACATTCAGTACTTC. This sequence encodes CLTRQRGDGGVAKNIQYF.

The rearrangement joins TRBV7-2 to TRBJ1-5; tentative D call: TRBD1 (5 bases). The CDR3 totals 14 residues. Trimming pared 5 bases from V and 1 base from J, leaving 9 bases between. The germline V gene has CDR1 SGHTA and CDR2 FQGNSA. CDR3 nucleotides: TGTGCCAGCAGCCCCAGACAGAGCAATCAGCCCCAGCATTTT. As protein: CASSPRQSNQPQHF.

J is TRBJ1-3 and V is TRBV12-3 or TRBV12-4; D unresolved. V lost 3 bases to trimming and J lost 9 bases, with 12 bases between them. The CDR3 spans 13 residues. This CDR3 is CASSFSTMSTIYF. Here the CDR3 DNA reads TGTGCCAGCAGTTTCTCTACTATGAGCACCATATATTTT.

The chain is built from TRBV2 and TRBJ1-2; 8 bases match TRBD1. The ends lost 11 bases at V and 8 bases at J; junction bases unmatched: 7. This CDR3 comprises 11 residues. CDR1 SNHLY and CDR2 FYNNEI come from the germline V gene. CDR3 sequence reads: CARQGTEGYTF. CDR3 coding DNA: TGTGCCCGACAGGGGACTGAGGGCTACACCTTC.

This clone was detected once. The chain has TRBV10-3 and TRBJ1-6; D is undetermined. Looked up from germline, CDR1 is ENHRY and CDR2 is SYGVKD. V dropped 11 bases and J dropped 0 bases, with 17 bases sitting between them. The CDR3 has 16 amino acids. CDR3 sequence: CASTHGESSYNSPLHF. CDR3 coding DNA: TGTGCCTCCACCCATGGGGAGAGCTCCTATAATTCACCCCTCCACTTT.

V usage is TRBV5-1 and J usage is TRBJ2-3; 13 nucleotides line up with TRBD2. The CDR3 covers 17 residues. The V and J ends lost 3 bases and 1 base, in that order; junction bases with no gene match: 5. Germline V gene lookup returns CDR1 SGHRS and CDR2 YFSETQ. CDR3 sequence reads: CASSWTGLAGGTDTQYF. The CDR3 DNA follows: TGCGCCAGCAGCTGGACTGGACTAGCGGGGGGCACAGATACGCAGTATTTT.